This TCR beta chain was sequenced in a study of a mutant IDH1 vaccine in newly diagnosed glioma. Profiled with immunoSEQ multiplex PCR; TCRdb holds only in-frame clones, not every one. The data hold 29,000 or so clones, with approximately 80% observed a single time. Documented time point: week 23, last vaccination. One vaccine dose held 300 ug of mutant IDH1 20-mer peptide and came with topical imiquimod. This CDR3 contains 16 residues. The germline gives CDR1 MDHEN, CDR2 SYDVKM. Trimming stripped 3 bases from V and 0 bases from J, with 12 bases between. In the case of this clone: The antigen remains undetermined.

V is TRBV28 and J is TRBJ1-3, with D maybe TRBD1 (5 bases). The input for sequencing was PBMCs, taken from a glioma patient whose treatment included an IDH1 peptide vaccine. The TCR was taken from a woman aged 18-35 years with glioma. The chain's CDR3 is CASSLLDTSSGNTIYF. Here the CDR3 DNA reads TGTGCCAGCAGTTTGCTGGACACCAGCTCTGGAAACACCATATATTTT.